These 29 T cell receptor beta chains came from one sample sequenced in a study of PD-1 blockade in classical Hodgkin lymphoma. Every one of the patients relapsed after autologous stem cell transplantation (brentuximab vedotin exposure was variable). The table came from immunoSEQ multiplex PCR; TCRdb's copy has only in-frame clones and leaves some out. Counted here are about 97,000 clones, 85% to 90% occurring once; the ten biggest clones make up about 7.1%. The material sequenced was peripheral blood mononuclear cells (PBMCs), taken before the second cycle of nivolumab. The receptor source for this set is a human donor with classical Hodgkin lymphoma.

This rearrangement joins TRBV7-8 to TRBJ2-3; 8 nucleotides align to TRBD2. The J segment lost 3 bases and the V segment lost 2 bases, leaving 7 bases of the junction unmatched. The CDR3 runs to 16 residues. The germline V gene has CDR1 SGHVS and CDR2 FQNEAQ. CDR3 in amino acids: CASSLFGGAGTDTQYF. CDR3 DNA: TGTGCCAGCAGCTTATTCGGGGGGGCCGGAACAGATACGCAGTATTTT.

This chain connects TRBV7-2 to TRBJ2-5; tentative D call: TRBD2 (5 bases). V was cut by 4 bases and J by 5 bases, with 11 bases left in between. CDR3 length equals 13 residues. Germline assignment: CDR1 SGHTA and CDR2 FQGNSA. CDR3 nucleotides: TGTGCCAGCAGCTGGGGAGATTGGGAGACCCAGTACTTC. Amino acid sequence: CASSWGDWETQYF.

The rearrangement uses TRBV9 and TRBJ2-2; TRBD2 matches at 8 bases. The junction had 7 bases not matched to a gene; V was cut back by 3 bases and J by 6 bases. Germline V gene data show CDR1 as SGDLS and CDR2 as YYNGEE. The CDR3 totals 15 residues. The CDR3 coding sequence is TGTGCCAGCAGCGCCGGGGGGGGGCGCGCCGGGGAGCTGTTTTTT. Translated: CASSAGGGRAGELFF.

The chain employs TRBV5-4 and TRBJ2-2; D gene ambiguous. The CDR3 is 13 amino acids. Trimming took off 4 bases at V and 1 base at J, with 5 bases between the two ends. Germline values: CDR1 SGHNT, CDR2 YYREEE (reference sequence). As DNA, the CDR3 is TGTGCCAGCAGCGGCTGGAACACCGGGGAGCTGTTTTTT. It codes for CASSGWNTGELFF.

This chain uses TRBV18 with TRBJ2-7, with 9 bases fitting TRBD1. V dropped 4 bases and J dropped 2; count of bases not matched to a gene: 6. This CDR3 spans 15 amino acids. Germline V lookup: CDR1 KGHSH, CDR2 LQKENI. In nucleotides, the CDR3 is TGTGCCAGCTCACTAGGGACAGGGCTTACCTACGAGCAGTACTTC. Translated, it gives CASSLGTGLTYEQYF.

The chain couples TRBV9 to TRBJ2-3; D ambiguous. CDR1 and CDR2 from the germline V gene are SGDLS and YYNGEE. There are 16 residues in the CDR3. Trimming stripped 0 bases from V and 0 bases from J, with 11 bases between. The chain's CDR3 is CASSVEGGASTDTQYF. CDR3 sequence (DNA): TGTGCCAGCAGCGTAGAGGGCGGTGCTAGCACAGATACGCAGTATTTT.

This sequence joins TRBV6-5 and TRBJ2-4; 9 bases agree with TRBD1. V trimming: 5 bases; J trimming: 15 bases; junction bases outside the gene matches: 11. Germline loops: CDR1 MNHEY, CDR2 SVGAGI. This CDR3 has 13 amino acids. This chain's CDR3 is CASSRGTGTGTYF. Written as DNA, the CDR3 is TGTGCCAGCAGTCGGGGAACCGGGACAGGGACGTACTTC.

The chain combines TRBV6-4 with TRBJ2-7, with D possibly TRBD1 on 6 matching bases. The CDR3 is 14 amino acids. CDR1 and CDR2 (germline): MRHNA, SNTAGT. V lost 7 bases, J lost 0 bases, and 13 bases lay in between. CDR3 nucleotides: TGTGCCAGCACCCTGGGGGACACCTCCTACGAGCAGTACTTC. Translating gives CASTLGDTSYEQYF.

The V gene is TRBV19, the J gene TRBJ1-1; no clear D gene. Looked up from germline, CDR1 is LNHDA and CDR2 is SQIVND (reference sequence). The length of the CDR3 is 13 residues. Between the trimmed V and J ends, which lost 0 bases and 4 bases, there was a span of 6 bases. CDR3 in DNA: TGTGCCAGTAGTATAGAGGATATCACTGAAGCTTTCTTT. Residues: CASSIEDITEAFF.

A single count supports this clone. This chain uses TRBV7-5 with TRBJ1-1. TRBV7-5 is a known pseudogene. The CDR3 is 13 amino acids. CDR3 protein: CASSPGKIHEAFF. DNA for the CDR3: TGTGCCAGCAGCCCCGGGAAGATTCATGAAGCTTTCTTT.

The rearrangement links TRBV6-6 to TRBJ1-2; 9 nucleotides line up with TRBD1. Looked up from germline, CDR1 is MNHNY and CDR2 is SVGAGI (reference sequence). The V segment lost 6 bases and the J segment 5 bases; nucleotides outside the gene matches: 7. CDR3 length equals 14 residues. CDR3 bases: TGTGCCAGCAGCCGTGGACAGGGGAGGTATGGCTACACCTTC. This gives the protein CASSRGQGRYGYTF.

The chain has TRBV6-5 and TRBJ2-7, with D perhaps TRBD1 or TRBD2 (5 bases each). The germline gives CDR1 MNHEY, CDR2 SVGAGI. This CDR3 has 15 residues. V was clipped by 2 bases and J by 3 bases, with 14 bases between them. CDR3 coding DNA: TGTGCCAGCAGTTACACCCCCGGGACCTTCTACGAGCAGTACTTC. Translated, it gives CASSYTPGTFYEQYF.

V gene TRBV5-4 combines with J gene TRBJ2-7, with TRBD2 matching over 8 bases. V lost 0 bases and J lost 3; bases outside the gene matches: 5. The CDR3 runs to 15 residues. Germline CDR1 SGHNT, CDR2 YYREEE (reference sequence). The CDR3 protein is CASSLVVAGLYEQYF. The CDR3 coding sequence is TGTGCCAGCAGCTTGGTGGTAGCGGGGCTCTACGAGCAGTACTTC.

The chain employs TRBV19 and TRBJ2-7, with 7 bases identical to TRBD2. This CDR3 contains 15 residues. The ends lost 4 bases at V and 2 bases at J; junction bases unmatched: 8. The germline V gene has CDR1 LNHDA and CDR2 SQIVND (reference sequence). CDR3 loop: CASSTGLGFTYEQYF. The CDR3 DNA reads TGTGCCAGTAGTACCGGACTAGGGTTCACCTACGAGCAGTACTTC.

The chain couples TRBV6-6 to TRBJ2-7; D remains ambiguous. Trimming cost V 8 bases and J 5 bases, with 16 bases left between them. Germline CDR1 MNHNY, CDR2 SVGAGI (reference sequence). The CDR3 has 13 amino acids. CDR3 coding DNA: TGTGCCAGCCGTTTTAGGACGGATCACGAGCAGTACTTC. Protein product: CASRFRTDHEQYF.

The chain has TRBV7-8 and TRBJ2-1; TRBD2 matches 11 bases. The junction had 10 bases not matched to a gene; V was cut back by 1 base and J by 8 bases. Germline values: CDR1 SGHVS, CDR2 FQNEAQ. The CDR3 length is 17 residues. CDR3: CASSLVGSGGAWDEQFF. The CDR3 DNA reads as TGTGCCAGCAGCTTAGTAGGTAGCGGGGGGGCCTGGGATGAGCAGTTCTTC.

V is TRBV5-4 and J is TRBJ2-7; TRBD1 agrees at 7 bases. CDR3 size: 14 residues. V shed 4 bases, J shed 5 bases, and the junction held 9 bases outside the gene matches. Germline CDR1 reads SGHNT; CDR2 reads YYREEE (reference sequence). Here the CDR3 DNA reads TGTGCCAGCAGCCCCTACAGGGGCAAAAACGAGCAGTACTTC. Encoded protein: CASSPYRGKNEQYF.

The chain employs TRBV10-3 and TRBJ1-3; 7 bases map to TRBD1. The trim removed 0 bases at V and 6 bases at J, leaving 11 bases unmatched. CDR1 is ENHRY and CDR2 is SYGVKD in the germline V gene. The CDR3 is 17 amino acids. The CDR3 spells CAISESILPGGLNTIYF. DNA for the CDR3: TGTGCCATCAGTGAGTCGATTCTCCCAGGGGGACTAAACACCATATATTTT.

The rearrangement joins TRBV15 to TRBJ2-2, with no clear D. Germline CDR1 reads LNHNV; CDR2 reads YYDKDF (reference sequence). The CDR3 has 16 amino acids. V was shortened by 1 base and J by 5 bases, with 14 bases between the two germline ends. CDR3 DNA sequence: TGTGCCACCAGCAGAGCGAAGACGTATTATACCGGGGAGCTGTTTTTT. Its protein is CATSRAKTYYTGELFF. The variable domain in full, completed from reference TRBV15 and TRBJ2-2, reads DAMVIQNPRYQVTQFGKPVTLSCSQTLNHNVMYWYQQKSSQAPKLLFHYYDKDFNNEADTPDNFQSRRPNTSFCFLDIRSPGLGDTAMYLCATSRAKTYYTGELFFGEGSRLTVL.

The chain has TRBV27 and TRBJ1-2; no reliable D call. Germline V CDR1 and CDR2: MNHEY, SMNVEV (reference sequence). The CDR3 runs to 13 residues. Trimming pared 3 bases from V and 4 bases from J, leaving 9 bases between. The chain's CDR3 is CASSFWRLYGYTF. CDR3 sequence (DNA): TGTGCCAGCAGTTTCTGGCGGCTCTATGGCTACACCTTC.

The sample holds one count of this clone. CDR3: CASSPRHGANEKLFF. CDR3 nucleotide sequence: TGTGCCAGCAGCCCCCGACACGGGGCTAATGAAAAACTGTTTTTT. The rearrangement joins TRBV7-7 to TRBJ1-4; D call uncertain. The length of the CDR3 is 15 residues. The V and J ends lost 5 bases and 3 bases respectively, with 13 bases between them. Germline CDR1 is SSHAT and CDR2 is FNYEAQ (reference sequence).

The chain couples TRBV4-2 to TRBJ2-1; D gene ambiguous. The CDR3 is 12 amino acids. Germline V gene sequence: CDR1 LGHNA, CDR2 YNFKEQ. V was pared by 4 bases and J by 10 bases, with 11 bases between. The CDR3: CASSPDVQEQFF. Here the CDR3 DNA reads TGTGCCAGCAGCCCGGACGTACAGGAGCAGTTCTTC.

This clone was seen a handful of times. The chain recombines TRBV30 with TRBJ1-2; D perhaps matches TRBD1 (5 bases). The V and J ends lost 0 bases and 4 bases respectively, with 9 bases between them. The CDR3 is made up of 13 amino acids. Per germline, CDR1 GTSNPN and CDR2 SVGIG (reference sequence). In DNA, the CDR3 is TGTGCCTGGAGTGTAGCCCAGGGCTATGGCTACACCTTC. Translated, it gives CAWSVAQGYGYTF.

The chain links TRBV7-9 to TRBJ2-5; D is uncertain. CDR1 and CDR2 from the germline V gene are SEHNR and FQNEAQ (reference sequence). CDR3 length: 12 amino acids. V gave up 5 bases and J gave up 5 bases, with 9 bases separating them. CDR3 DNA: TGTGCCAGCAGCCCGCTCGGTGAGACCCAGTACTTC. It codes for CASSPLGETQYF. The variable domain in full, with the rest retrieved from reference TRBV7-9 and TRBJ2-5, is DTGVSQNPRHKITKRGQNVTFRCDPISEHNRLYWYRQTLGQGPEFLTYFQNEAQLEKSRLLSDRFSAERPKGSFSTLEIQRTEQGDSAMYLCASSPLGETQYFGPGTRLLVL.

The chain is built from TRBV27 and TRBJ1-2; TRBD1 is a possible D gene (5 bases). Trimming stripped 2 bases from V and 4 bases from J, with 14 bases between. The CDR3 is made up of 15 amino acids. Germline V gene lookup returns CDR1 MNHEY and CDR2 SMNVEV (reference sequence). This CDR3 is CASSLGAGGSYGYTF. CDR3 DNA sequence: TGTGCCAGCAGTTTAGGCGCCGGGGGTAGCTATGGCTACACCTTC.

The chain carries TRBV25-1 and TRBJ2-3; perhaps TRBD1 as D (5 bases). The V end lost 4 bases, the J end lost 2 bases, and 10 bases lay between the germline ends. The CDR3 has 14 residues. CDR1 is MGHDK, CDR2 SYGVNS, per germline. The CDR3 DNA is TGTGCCAGCAGTGCTGACAGAAACACAGATACGCAGTATTTT. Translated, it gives CASSADRNTDTQYF.

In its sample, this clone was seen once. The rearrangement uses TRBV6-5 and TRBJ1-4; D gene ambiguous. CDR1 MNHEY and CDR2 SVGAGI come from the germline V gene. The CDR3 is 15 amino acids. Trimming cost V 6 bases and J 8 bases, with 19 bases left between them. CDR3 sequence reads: CASRQEHLIGEKLFF. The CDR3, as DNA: TGTGCCAGCAGACAAGAACACCTAATTGGCGAAAAACTGTTTTTT.

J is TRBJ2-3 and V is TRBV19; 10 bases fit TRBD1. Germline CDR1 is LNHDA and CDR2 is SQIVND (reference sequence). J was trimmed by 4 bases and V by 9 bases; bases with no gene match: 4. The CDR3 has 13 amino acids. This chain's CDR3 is CASATGGPDTQYF. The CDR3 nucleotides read TGTGCCAGCGCGACAGGGGGCCCAGATACGCAGTATTTT.

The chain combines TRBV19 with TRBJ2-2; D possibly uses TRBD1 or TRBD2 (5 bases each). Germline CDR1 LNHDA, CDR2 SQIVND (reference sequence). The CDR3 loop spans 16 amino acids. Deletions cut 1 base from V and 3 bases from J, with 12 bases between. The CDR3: CASSIGWGTDTGELFF. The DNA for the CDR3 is TGTGCCAGTAGTATAGGGTGGGGGACGGACACCGGGGAGCTGTTTTTT.